This T cell receptor (beta chain) was sequenced for a study of blood T cells in healthy people across ages. This clonotype has a handful of counts. No antigen is known for it. The study, taken as a whole, reports: Strong correlation was found linking TCR beta diversity to naive T cell percentage.

A sample-barcoded 5' primer and a J-beta primer mix were used in a second PCR of roughly 6 to 11 cycles. TCRdb reanalysed the 5' RACE reads using MiXCR and keeps one entry per CDR3 protein. The sample has over a million distinct CDR3 sequences; almost 60% are singletons. Germline V gene data show CDR1 as LGHNA and CDR2 as YSLEER. V shed 4 bases and J shed 4 bases, with 13 bases lying between them. The CDR3 totals 14 residues. The gene calls are TRBV4-3 and TRBJ1-2; unclear D gene. This receptor was identified in a man between 18 and 35 years old in good health. The sequencing input was blood. The CDR3 nucleotides read TGCGCCAGCAGCCCCACTCGGCCACTCTATGGCTACACCTTC. Its protein product is CASSPTRPLYGYTF.